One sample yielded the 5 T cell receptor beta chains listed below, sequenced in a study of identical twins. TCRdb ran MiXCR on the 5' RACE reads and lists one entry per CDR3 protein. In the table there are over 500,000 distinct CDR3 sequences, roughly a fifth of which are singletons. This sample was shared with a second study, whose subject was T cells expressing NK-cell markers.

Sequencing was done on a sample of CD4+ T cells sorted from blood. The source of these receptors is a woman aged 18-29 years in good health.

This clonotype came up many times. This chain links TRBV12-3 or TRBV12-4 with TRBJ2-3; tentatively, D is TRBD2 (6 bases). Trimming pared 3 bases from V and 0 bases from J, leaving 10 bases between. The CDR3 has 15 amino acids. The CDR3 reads CASSLEGMSTDTQYF. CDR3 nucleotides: TGTGCCAGCAGTTTGGAGGGGATGAGCACAGATACGCAGTATTTT.

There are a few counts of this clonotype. CDR3 bases: TGTGCCAGCTCACTTACCTCACGAGACGCCGCTAACTATGGCTACACCTTC. Amino acids: CASSLTSRDAANYGYTF. The genes are TRBV18 and TRBJ1-2; D is uncertain. The CDR3 length is 17 residues. The V end was cut by 4 bases, the J end by 0 bases, with 18 bases between. Germline assignment: CDR1 KGHSH and CDR2 LQKENI.

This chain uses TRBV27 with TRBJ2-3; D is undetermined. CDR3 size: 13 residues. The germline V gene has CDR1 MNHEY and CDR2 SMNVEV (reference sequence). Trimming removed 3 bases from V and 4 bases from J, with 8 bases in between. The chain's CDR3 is CASSLIYADTQYF. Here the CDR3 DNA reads TGTGCCAGCAGTTTGATTTACGCAGATACGCAGTATTTT.

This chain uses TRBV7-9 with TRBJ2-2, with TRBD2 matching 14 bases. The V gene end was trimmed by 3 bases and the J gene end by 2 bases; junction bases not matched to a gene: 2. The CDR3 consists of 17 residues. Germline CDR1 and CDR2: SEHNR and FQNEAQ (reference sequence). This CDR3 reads CASSFGLAGGNTGELFF. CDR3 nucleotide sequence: TGTGCCAGCAGCTTTGGACTAGCGGGGGGAAACACCGGGGAGCTGTTTTTT.

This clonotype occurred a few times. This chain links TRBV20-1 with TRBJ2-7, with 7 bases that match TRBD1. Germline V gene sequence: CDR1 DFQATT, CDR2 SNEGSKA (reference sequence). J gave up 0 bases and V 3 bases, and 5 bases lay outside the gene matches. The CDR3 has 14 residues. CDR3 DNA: TGCAGTGCTAGGCAGGACAGGTACTCCTACGAGCAGTACTTC. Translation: CSARQDRYSYEQYF.